This T cell receptor (beta chain) was documented in a study of identical twins. TCRdb re-called the 5' RACE reads through MiXCR, storing one row per CDR3 protein. In the table there are 400,000 to 650,000 distinct CDR3 sequences, 20% to 25% of which are singletons. A few counts support this clonotype. The same sample was also studied in work on T cells expressing NK-cell markers. That report adds: A handful of donors showed these clonotypes also leading the CD3+CD56-NKG2C+ fraction.

Sequencing was performed on CD4+ T cells sorted from blood. The origin of this receptor is a woman aged 18 to 35 in good health.

The CDR3 reads CSARDFRGGADEQYF. The CDR3 DNA reads TGCAGTGCTAGAGATTTTCGAGGGGGAGCCGACGAGCAGTACTTC. The genes are TRBV20-1 and TRBJ2-7, with D maybe TRBD1 (6 bases). Germline V CDR1 and CDR2: DFQATT, SNEGSKA (reference sequence). This CDR3 region has 15 residues. V lost 0 bases and J 5 bases, leaving 17 bases between the germline ends.